A single sample gave rise to the 27 T cell receptor beta chains below, sequenced in a study of T cell responses to AZD1222 COVID-19 vaccine. Data came from immunoSEQ multiplex PCR; TCRdb stores just in-frame clones and leaves some out. The sample shows some 130,000 clones, about 80% of them seen only once. Source: peripheral blood, taken on day 0 of AZD1222 vaccination. These receptor sequences come from an adult in good health.

The gene calls are TRBV9 and TRBJ2-3, with a weak D call TRBD1 (5 bases). Trimming removed 7 bases at V and 2 bases at J, with 20 bases between. CDR1 is SGDLS and CDR2 is YYNGEE in the germline V gene. The CDR3 loop spans 16 amino acids. The CDR3 loop is CASSLEDNRATDTQYF. In DNA form, the CDR3 reads TGTGCCAGCTCCCTCGAGGACAACCGGGCCACAGATACGCAGTATTTT. The full variable domain, in which reference TRBV9 and TRBJ2-3 provide the parts outside the CDR3, is DSGVTQTPKHLITATGQRVTLRCSPRSGDLSVYWYQQSLDQGLQFLIQYYNGEERAKGNILERFSAQQFPDLHSELNLSSLELGDSALYFCASSLEDNRATDTQYFGPGTRLTVL.

CDR3 coding DNA: TGTGCCAGCTCACTCAAACAGGGCTCCGGCACTGAAGCTTTCTTT. Amino acid sequence: CASSLKQGSGTEAFF. This chain joins TRBV18 and TRBJ1-1, with a tentative D call TRBD1 (6 bases). From germline, CDR1 is KGHSH and CDR2 LQKENI. The CDR3 length is 15 residues. V was trimmed by 4 bases and J by 4 bases, leaving 16 bases between them.

The rearrangement links TRBV12-3 or TRBV12-4 to TRBJ1-2; D is unresolved. The CDR3 runs to 12 residues. The V end was cut by 5 bases, the J end by 4 bases, with 8 bases between. The DNA for the CDR3 is TGTGCCAGCAGTGCCGGGCGCTATGGCTACACCTTC. Translated: CASSAGRYGYTF.

The rearrangement links TRBV3-1 (or the pseudogene TRBV3-2) to TRBJ2-6; possible D gene TRBD1, 6 bases. Germline assignment: CDR1 LGHDT and CDR2 YNNKEL (reference sequence). Trimming took 6 bases from V and 3 from J, leaving 12 bases between them. The CDR3 covers 15 residues. The CDR3 bases are TGTGCCAGCAGTCAATTAGGGGGTGGGGCCAACGTCCTGACTTTC. Translating gives CASSQLGGGANVLTF.

The V and J genes are TRBV3-1 (or the pseudogene TRBV3-2) and TRBJ2-3; TRBD2 aligns across 12 bases. The V and J ends lost 2 bases and 11 bases, in that order; junction bases with no gene match: 2. The CDR3 runs 13 residues. From germline, CDR1 is LGHDT and CDR2 YNNKEL (reference sequence). Here the CDR3 reads CASSQTSGGMQYF. The CDR3 bases are TGTGCCAGCAGCCAAACTAGCGGGGGGATGCAGTATTTT.

The rearrangement uses TRBV19 and TRBJ1-5, with 12 bases that match TRBD1. J was trimmed by 1 base and V by 5 bases; bases with no gene match: 9. The CDR3 is 18 amino acids. The germline V gene encodes CDR1 LNHDA and CDR2 SQIVND (reference sequence). The CDR3 DNA reads TGTGCCAGTAGTCCCTCGGGACAGGGGGCGGGCAGCAATCAGCCCCAGCATTTT. It yields the protein CASSPSGQGAGSNQPQHF. Filled out from reference TRBV19 and TRBJ1-5, the complete variable domain reads DGGITQSPKYLFRKEGQNVTLSCEQNLNHDAMYWYRQDPGQGLRLIYYSQIVNDFQKGDIAEGYSVSREKKESFPLTVTSAQKNPTAFYLCASSPSGQGAGSNQPQHFGDGTRLSIL.

The V gene is TRBV28, the J gene TRBJ1-2; D possibly corresponds to TRBD1 (5 bases). The CDR3 contains 12 residues. Germline-derived CDR1 and CDR2 are MDHEN and SYDVKM. V was cut by 3 bases and J by 8 bases, with 10 bases left in between. As DNA, the CDR3 is TGTGCCAGCAGTTTCTTTGGGGGGGGCTACACCTTC. Translated: CASSFFGGGYTF.

This clone came up a few times. The chain links TRBV29-1 to TRBJ1-1, with 7 bases identical to TRBD1. The junction had 10 bases not matched to a gene; V was cut back by 7 bases and J by 5 bases. CDR3 length: 13 amino acids. Germline V gene sequence: CDR1 SQVTM, CDR2 ANQGSEA. Written as DNA, the CDR3 is TGCAGCGCCCGTTTATCAGGGGGGACTGAAGCTTTCTTT. Its protein product is CSARLSGGTEAFF. The variable domain in full, completed from reference TRBV29-1 and TRBJ1-1, reads SAVISQKPSRDICQRGTSLTIQCQVDSQVTMMFWYRQQPGQSLTLIATANQGSEATYESGFVIDKFPISRPNLTFSTLTVSNMSPEDSSIYLCSARLSGGTEAFFGQGTRLTVV.

The chain carries TRBV19 and TRBJ2-7, with D possibly being TRBD1 (5 bases). CDR3 length equals 14 residues. V was cut by 3 bases and J by 2 bases, with 11 bases left in between. Germline CDR1 is LNHDA and CDR2 is SQIVND (reference sequence). In DNA form, the CDR3 reads TGTGCCAGTAGTATTATCCAGGGCGCCTACGAGCAGTACTTC. The encoded protein is CASSIIQGAYEQYF.

J is TRBJ2-4 and V is TRBV28; TRBD1 matches 7 bases. CDR3 length: 15 amino acids. The germline V gene has CDR1 MDHEN and CDR2 SYDVKM. Losses at the gene ends were 7 bases for V and 3 bases for J; bases not matched to a gene: 9. The CDR3: CASTPTGHVKNIQYF. CDR3 sequence (DNA): TGTGCCAGCACCCCGACAGGGCACGTCAAAAACATTCAGTACTTC.

This chain connects TRBV6-4 to TRBJ1-6; 7 bases are shared with TRBD1. Trimming at V came to 6 bases and at J to 8 bases, leaving 19 bases not matched to a gene. This CDR3 is built from 18 residues. Germline CDR1 is MRHNA and CDR2 is SNTAGT. The CDR3 bases are TGTGCCAGCAGGGAACGGACAGGAGGTGGATATAATTATTCACCCCTCCACTTT. Its protein is CASRERTGGGYNYSPLHF.

This clone was observed once. The chain uses TRBV28 and TRBJ1-5, with unresolved D. The CDR3 spans 13 residues. Deletions cut 2 bases from V and 2 bases from J, with 4 bases between. CDR1 MDHEN and CDR2 SYDVKM come from the germline V gene. The CDR3 coding sequence is TGTGCCAGCAGTTTAAAGGGCAATCAGCCCCAGCATTTT. Protein: CASSLKGNQPQHF.

The CDR3 DNA follows: TGTGCCAGCTCCCGCCAGGACCTCTCCTACGAGCAGTACTTC. As protein: CASSRQDLSYEQYF. The rearrangement uses TRBV2 and TRBJ2-7; D is ambiguous. The CDR3 extends over 14 amino acids. The germline V gene encodes CDR1 SNHLY and CDR2 FYNNEI. Deletions cut 8 bases from V and 0 bases from J, with 14 bases between.

This chain connects TRBV30 to TRBJ1-2, with 9 bases that match TRBD1. Germline trimming cut 7 bases from V and 7 bases from J; bases unmatched to any gene: 13. In germline, CDR1 is GTSNPN, CDR2 SVGIG (reference sequence). The CDR3 spans 14 residues. DNA of the CDR3: TGTGCCTCCCCTCTGTCCCGGGACAGGGTTGGCTACACCTTC. The encoded protein is CASPLSRDRVGYTF.

J is TRBJ1-4 and V is TRBV11-2; D perhaps matches TRBD1 (5 bases). The germline gives CDR1 SGHAT, CDR2 FQNNGV. This CDR3 comprises 15 residues. Trimming stripped 5 bases from V and 9 bases from J, with 19 bases between. The CDR3 DNA reads as TGTGCCAGCAGCCGACCGGGACGGGTAGAGAAAAAACTGTTTTTT. This codes for CASSRPGRVEKKLFF.

The chain employs TRBV5-6 and TRBJ1-5, with 7 bases identical to TRBD1. V dropped 5 bases and J dropped 5; count of bases not matched to a gene: 7. There are 14 residues in the CDR3. CDR1 is SGHDT and CDR2 is YYEEEE in the germline V gene. Here the CDR3 DNA reads TGTGCCAGCAGTTTGACAGGGCCTGATCAGCCCCAGCATTTT. Its protein is CASSLTGPDQPQHF.

This clone was seen a single time. The chain employs TRBV27 and TRBJ1-1; D remains unclear. CDR3 length: 16 residues. The V gene's germline CDR1 is MNHEY and CDR2 SMNVEV (reference sequence). Trimming pared 4 bases from V and 1 base from J, leaving 16 bases between. For the CDR3, the DNA is TGTGCCAGCAGTTGGGTCCCGGACGCCCCGAACACTGAAGCTTTCTTT. Translating gives CASSWVPDAPNTEAFF.

V gene TRBV3-1 (or the pseudogene TRBV3-2) combines with J gene TRBJ2-1; D remains unclear. V lost 2 bases and J lost 6, with 5 bases in between. The CDR3 has 12 amino acids. Germline CDR1 LGHDT, CDR2 YNNKEL (reference sequence). Written as DNA, the CDR3 is TGTGCCAGCAGCCAATCGGGCAATGAGCAGTTCTTC. This sequence encodes CASSQSGNEQFF.

V gene TRBV5-1 combines with J gene TRBJ2-3; D could derive from TRBD1 or TRBD2 (5 bases each). CDR3 length equals 14 residues. V lost 1 base to trimming and J lost 4 bases, with 10 bases between them. CDR1 is SGHRS, CDR2 YFSETQ, per germline. The CDR3 loop reads CASSLTRGSDTQYF. Here the CDR3 DNA reads TGCGCCAGCAGCTTGACTAGGGGTTCAGATACGCAGTATTTT.

V is TRBV5-4 and J is TRBJ2-3, with a tentative D call TRBD2 (6 bases). The CDR3 length is 15 residues. The V end was cut by 4 bases, the J end by 1 base, with 13 bases between. Germline V gives CDR1 SGHNT, CDR2 YYREEE (reference sequence). CDR3 region: CASSKQEGGTDTQYF. DNA for the CDR3: TGTGCCAGCAGCAAACAGGAGGGTGGCACAGATACGCAGTATTTT.

The chain combines TRBV2 with TRBJ1-5; no reliable D call. Trimming removed 1 base from V and 3 bases from J, with 10 bases in between. Germline V gene lookup returns CDR1 SNHLY and CDR2 FYNNEI. This CDR3 region has 15 residues. The CDR3 bases are TGTGCCAGCAGTGAAGACGGAGGGTCCAATCAGCCCCAGCATTTT. Translation gives CASSEDGGSNQPQHF.

The chain couples TRBV13 to TRBJ1-3; weak D call: TRBD1 (6 bases). The CDR3 consists of 16 residues. Germline V lookup: CDR1 PRHDT, CDR2 FYEKMQ (reference sequence). The V end lost 3 bases, the J end lost 0 bases, and 12 bases lay between the germline ends. The CDR3 sequence: CASSFEDSRSGNTIYF. The CDR3 DNA reads as TGTGCCAGCAGCTTTGAGGACAGCCGCTCTGGAAACACCATATATTTT. Using reference TRBV13 and TRBJ1-3 for the parts outside the CDR3, the full variable domain is AAGVIQSPRHLIKEKRETATLKCYPIPRHDTVYWYQQGPGQDPQFLISFYEKMQSDKGSIPDRFSAQQFSDYHSELNMSSLELGDSALYFCASSFEDSRSGNTIYFGEGSWLTVV.

In this sample, this clone turned up once. The chain uses TRBV6-4 and TRBJ1-3, with 7 positions matching TRBD1. The length of the CDR3 is 13 residues. Germline trimming cut 10 bases from V and 3 bases from J; bases unmatched to any gene: 6. Germline V gene data show CDR1 as MRHNA and CDR2 as SNTAGT. The CDR3 bases are TGTGCCACCCCACAGGGGAGTGGAAACACCATATATTTT. Translation gives CATPQGSGNTIYF.

This chain links TRBV19 with TRBJ1-5; D is unclear. Germline V CDR1 and CDR2: LNHDA, SQIVND (reference sequence). There are 13 residues in the CDR3. V shed 7 bases and J shed 9 bases, with 16 bases lying between them. The CDR3 here is CASTGRSGWPQHF. CDR3 coding DNA: TGTGCCAGTACAGGTAGAAGCGGTTGGCCCCAGCATTTT.

This sequence joins TRBV4-2 and TRBJ2-1; 9 bases map to TRBD2. J gave up 8 bases and V 1 base, and 3 bases lay outside the gene matches. The CDR3 runs 14 residues. CDR1 LGHNA and CDR2 YNFKEQ come from the germline V gene. The CDR3 coding sequence is TGTGCCAGCAGCCAAGGTGCGGGGGGGGATGAGCAGTTCTTC. This gives the protein CASSQGAGGDEQFF.

V and J are TRBV18 and TRBJ1-6; D is unresolved. The germline CDR1 and CDR2 sequences are KGHSH and LQKENI. CDR3 size: 15 residues. Trimming shortened V by 3 bases and J by 9 bases, and 15 bases separated the two germline ends. The CDR3 reads CASSPASPPSSPLHF. The CDR3 nucleotides are TGTGCCAGCTCACCGGCGTCACCTCCCAGTTCACCCCTCCACTTT.

The V gene is TRBV7-3, the J gene TRBJ2-3, with a possible D match to TRBD2 (5 bases). CDR1 is SGHTA and CDR2 is FQGTGA in the germline V gene. Trimming removed 0 bases from V and 6 bases from J, with 7 bases in between. This CDR3 has 13 residues. CDR3 nucleotides: TGTGCCAGCAGCTTAACTAGGGAGGATACGCAGTATTTT. Translating it yields CASSLTREDTQYF.